The TCR beta chain under discussion was sequenced for a study of T cell responses to AZD1222 COVID-19 vaccine. General observations from the study: The study identified only six AZD1222 recipients as seropositive at baseline. Regions 160-218 and 743-854 held dominance among vaccine-associated CD4 TCRs, which spanned spike.

The CDR3 is made up of 14 amino acids. Germline V lookup: CDR1 MGHDK, CDR2 SYGVNS. The germline V and J ends were trimmed by 1 base and 2 bases, with 9 bases remaining between them. The table came from immunoSEQ multiplex PCR; TCRdb's copy has only in-frame clones and leaves some out. The sample shows around 190,000 clones, about 91% of them seen only once. With respect to this clone: Its antigen is as yet unknown.

The sample was peripheral blood, taken on day 0 of AZD1222 vaccination. The TCR originated in an adult in good health. The chain recombines TRBV25-1 with TRBJ2-7; TRBD1 might be the D (5 bases). The CDR3 DNA reads as TGTGCCAGCAGTGAATGGGGCTCCACCTACGAGCAGTACTTC. Protein: CASSEWGSTYEQYF.